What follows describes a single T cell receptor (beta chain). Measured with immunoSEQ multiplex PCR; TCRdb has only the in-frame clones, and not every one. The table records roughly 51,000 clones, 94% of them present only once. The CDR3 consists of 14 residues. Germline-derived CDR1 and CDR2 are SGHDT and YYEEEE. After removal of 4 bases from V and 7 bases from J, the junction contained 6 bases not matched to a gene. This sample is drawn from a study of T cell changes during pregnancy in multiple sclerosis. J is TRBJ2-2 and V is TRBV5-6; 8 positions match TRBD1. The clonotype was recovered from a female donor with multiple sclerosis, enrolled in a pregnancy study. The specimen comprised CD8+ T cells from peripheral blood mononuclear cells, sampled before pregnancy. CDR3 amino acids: CASSPTGQVGELFF. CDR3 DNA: TGTGCCAGCAGCCCCACGGGACAGGTCGGGGAGCTGTTTTTT.